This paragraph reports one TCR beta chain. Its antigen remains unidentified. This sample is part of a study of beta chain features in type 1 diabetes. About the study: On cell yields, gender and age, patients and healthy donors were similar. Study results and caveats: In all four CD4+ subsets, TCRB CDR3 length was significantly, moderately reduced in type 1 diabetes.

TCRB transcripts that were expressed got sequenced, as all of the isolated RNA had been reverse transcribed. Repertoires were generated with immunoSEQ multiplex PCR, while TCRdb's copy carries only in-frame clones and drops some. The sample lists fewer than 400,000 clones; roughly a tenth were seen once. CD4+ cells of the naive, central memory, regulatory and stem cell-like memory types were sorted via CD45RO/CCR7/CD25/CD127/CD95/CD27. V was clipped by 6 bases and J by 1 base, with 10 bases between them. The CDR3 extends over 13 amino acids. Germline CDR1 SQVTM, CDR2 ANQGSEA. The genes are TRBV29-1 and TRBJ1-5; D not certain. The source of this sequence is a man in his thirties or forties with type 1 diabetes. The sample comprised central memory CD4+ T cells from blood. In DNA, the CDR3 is TGCAGCGTAAAGCGGCGGAGCAATCAGCCCCAGCATTTT. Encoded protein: CSVKRRSNQPQHF.